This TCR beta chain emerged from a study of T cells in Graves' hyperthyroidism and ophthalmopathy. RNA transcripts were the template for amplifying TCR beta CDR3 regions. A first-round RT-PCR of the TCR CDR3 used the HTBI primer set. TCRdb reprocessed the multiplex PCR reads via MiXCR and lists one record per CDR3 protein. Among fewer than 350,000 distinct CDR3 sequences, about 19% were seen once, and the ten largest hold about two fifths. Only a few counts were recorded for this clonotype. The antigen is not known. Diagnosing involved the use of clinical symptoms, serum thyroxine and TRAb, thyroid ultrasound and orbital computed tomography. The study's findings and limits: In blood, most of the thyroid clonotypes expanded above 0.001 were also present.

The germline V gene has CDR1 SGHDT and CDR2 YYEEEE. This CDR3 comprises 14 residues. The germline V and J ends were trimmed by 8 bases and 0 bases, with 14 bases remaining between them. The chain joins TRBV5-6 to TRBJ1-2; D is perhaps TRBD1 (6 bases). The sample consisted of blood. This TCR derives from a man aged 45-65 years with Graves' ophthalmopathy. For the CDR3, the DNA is TGTGCCAGTAGTATCGGGACACCTAACTATGGCTACACCTTC. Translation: CASSIGTPNYGYTF. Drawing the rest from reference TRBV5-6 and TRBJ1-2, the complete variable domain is DAGVTQSPTHLIKTRGQQVTLRCSPKSGHDTVSWYQQALGQGPQFIFQYYEEEERQRGNFPDRFSGHQFPNYSSELNVNALLLGDSALYLCASSIGTPNYGYTFGSGTRLTVV.